These 32 T cell receptor beta chains came from one sample sequenced in a study of T-cell reconstitution after alpha-beta-depleted transplantation in children. This sample's TCRbeta library carried unique molecular identifier barcodes. TCRdb reprocessed the PCR reads with MiXCR, giving one entry per CDR3 protein. The table has 83,000 or so distinct CDR3 sequences, 6.5% to 8.5% seen once. Sequenced material: PBMCs from the stem cell graft donor, taken from the stem cell graft. Every receptor here comes from a human donor who donated a stem cell graft to a child with congenital amegakaryocytic thrombocytopenia.

This clonotype occurred many times. This sequence joins TRBV20-1 and TRBJ2-3; D unclear. V was shortened by 2 bases and J by 6 bases, with 9 bases between the two germline ends. This CDR3 comprises 12 residues. CDR1 and CDR2 (germline): DFQATT, SNEGSKA (reference sequence). The CDR3 nucleotides read TGCAGTGCTAGACAGGATCGGGATACGCAGTATTTT. Translation gives CSARQDRDTQYF.

This clonotype was recorded at least ten times. This chain uses TRBV6-5 with TRBJ1-4; tentatively, D is TRBD1 (6 bases). Germline CDR1 reads MNHEY; CDR2 reads SVGAGI. The ends were cut back, 6 bases at V and 4 bases at J, with 15 bases in the middle. There are 15 residues in the CDR3. The CDR3 here is CASRPGGQSNEKLFF. CDR3 sequence (DNA): TGTGCCAGCAGACCGGGGGGACAAAGTAATGAAAAACTGTTTTTT.

This clonotype was counted at least ten times. J is TRBJ2-7 and V is TRBV4-1; D perhaps matches TRBD1 (6 bases). Germline lookup yields CDR1 MGHRA and CDR2 YSYEKL. With 4 bases removed from V and 2 bases from J, the gap between germline ends came to 27 bases. This CDR3 spans 19 amino acids. This CDR3 is CASSRRLLGEARDTYEQYF. The CDR3, as DNA: TGCGCCAGCAGCCGACGTCTCCTGGGGGAAGCCCGGGACACCTACGAGCAGTACTTC.

This clonotype was seen at least ten times. This rearrangement joins TRBV20-1 to TRBJ2-6; no clear D. V lost 0 bases and J 0 bases, leaving 6 bases between the germline ends. The CDR3 extends over 15 amino acids. Germline assignment: CDR1 DFQATT and CDR2 SNEGSKA (reference sequence). CDR3 DNA: TGCAGTGCTAGAGACAGACACTCTGGGGCCAACGTCCTGACTTTC. Its translation: CSARDRHSGANVLTF.

Many counts were recorded for this clonotype. This chain uses TRBV29-1 with TRBJ2-7; TRBD1 matches at 11 bases. The CDR3 covers 14 residues. The V gene end was trimmed by 1 base and the J gene end by 5 bases; junction bases not matched to a gene: 4. CDR1 SQVTM and CDR2 ANQGSEA come from the germline V gene. This chain's CDR3 is CSVEGTGGSNEQYF. CDR3 coding DNA: TGCAGCGTTGAAGGGACAGGGGGCTCAAACGAGCAGTACTTC.

This clonotype was seen repeatedly, ten times or more. This rearrangement joins TRBV10-3 to TRBJ1-1; no clear D. The CDR3 loop spans 16 amino acids. V shed 0 bases and J shed 2 bases, with 13 bases lying between them. Germline CDR1 ENHRY, CDR2 SYGVKD. The CDR3 loop is CAISESLSSANTEAFF. The CDR3 DNA reads as TGTGCCATCAGTGAGTCTCTGAGTTCGGCAAACACTGAAGCTTTCTTT.

This clonotype was counted many times. The chain is built from TRBV27 and TRBJ1-1; D possibly corresponds to TRBD1 (6 bases). This CDR3 has 13 residues. The germline V and J ends were trimmed by 6 bases and 4 bases, with 12 bases remaining between them. Germline CDR1 is MNHEY and CDR2 is SMNVEV (reference sequence). CDR3 sequence: CASRTTGRTEAFF. CDR3 sequence (DNA): TGTGCCAGCAGGACGACAGGTCGCACTGAAGCTTTCTTT.

V is TRBV28 and J is TRBJ2-5; D remains unclear. Germline CDR1 is MDHEN and CDR2 is SYDVKM. With 8 bases removed from V and 4 bases from J, the gap between germline ends came to 11 bases. This CDR3 is built from 12 residues. The CDR3 nucleotides are TGTGCCAGCGCCCGGGTTCCAGAGACCCAGTACTTC. This translates into CASARVPETQYF.

J is TRBJ1-6 and V is TRBV14; unclear D gene. Germline-derived CDR1 and CDR2 are SGHDN and FVKESK. The CDR3 has 13 residues. The V and J ends lost 4 bases and 3 bases respectively, with 4 bases between them. CDR3 amino acids: CASSLNYNSPLHF. DNA for the CDR3: TGTGCCAGCAGCCTCAACTATAATTCACCCCTCCACTTT. Variable domain in full (rest from reference TRBV14 and TRBJ1-6): EAGVTQFPSHSVIEKGQTVTLRCDPISGHDNLYWYRRVMGKEIKFLLHFVKESKQDESGMPNNRFLAERTGGTYSTLKVQPAELEDSGVYFCASSLNYNSPLHFGNGTRLTVT.

This clonotype has at least ten counts. V gene TRBV29-1 combines with J gene TRBJ1-1; D uncertain. V was clipped by 0 bases and J by 13 bases, with 15 bases between them. This CDR3 is 12 amino acids long. The germline gives CDR1 SQVTM, CDR2 ANQGSEA. The CDR3 here is CSVEDGTLGVFF. CDR3 sequence (DNA): TGCAGCGTTGAAGACGGAACACTTGGGGTTTTCTTT. Full variable domain (missing parts from reference TRBV29-1 and TRBJ1-1): SAVISQKPSRDICQRGTSLTIQCQVDSQVTMMFWYRQQPGQSLTLIATANQGSEATYESGFVIDKFPISRPNLTFSTLTVSNMSPEDSSIYLCSVEDGTLGVFFGQGTRLTVV.

This clonotype showed up many times. J is TRBJ1-6 and V is TRBV12-3 or TRBV12-4; a weak D match, TRBD1 (5 bases). V was trimmed by 6 bases and J by 16 bases, leaving 19 bases between them. The CDR3 has 13 residues. The CDR3 loop reads CASRFIGAQVLHF. CDR3 coding DNA: TGTGCCAGCAGATTCATTGGGGCCCAAGTTCTCCACTTT.

This clonotype was seen at least ten times. The CDR3 DNA follows: TGCGCCAGCAGCGTACAGTCCCAAGAGACCCAGTACTTC. Encoded protein: CASSVQSQETQYF. This chain uses TRBV5-1 with TRBJ2-5; no clear D. Germline CDR1 reads SGHRS; CDR2 reads YFSETQ. This CDR3 is built from 13 residues. Trimming took 4 bases from V and 1 from J, leaving 8 bases between them.

The table lists this clonotype with many counts. This chain connects TRBV6-2 or TRBV6-3 to TRBJ2-2; 14 positions agree with TRBD2. V lost 8 bases and J lost 5; bases outside the gene matches: 13. The germline V gene encodes CDR1 MNHEY and CDR2 SVGEGT. This CDR3 region has 18 residues. Written as DNA, the CDR3 is TGTGCCAGCCGACAAAATAAGGGACTAGCGGGAGTAACCGGGGAGCTGTTTTTT. Encoded protein: CASRQNKGLAGVTGELFF.

The rearrangement uses TRBV5-4 and TRBJ2-1; D not certain. This CDR3 comprises 15 residues. The germline V gene encodes CDR1 SGHNT and CDR2 YYREEE (reference sequence). Deletions cut 1 base from V and 1 base from J, with 9 bases between. The CDR3 sequence is CASSLRPESYNEQFF. CDR3 sequence (DNA): TGTGCCAGCAGCTTGAGACCGGAGTCCTACAATGAGCAGTTCTTC.

This clonotype was recorded at least ten times. The chain combines TRBV20-1 with TRBJ2-5; D unclear. The CDR3 has 13 amino acids. Trimming left V 0 bases short and J 5 bases short, with 10 bases between. The germline V gene has CDR1 DFQATT and CDR2 SNEGSKA (reference sequence). DNA of the CDR3: TGCAGTGCTAGAGATCCCTATGGGGAGACCCAGTACTTC. Its protein product is CSARDPYGETQYF.

Many counts were recorded for this clonotype. The chain employs TRBV24-1 and TRBJ1-5; D call uncertain. The V and J ends lost 6 bases and 4 bases respectively, with 9 bases between them. Germline lookup yields CDR1 KGHDR and CDR2 SFDVKD. The CDR3 totals 13 residues. CDR3 region: CATSRAQNQPQHF. In DNA, the CDR3 is TGTGCCACCAGTAGGGCGCAGAATCAGCCCCAGCATTTT.

This clonotype was counted ten times or more. The chain carries TRBV6-6 and TRBJ1-1; possible D gene TRBD1, 6 bases. The length of the CDR3 is 16 residues. V was clipped by 7 bases and J by 4 bases, with 22 bases between them. CDR1 is MNHNY, CDR2 SVGAGI, per germline (reference sequence). CDR3 sequence (DNA): TGTGCCAGCACCCGCCCCGGGGGGCTGGGGTCCACTGAAGCTTTCTTT. It translates to CASTRPGGLGSTEAFF.

Many counts were recorded for this clonotype. This sequence joins TRBV5-1 and TRBJ2-1; the match to TRBD2 covers 13 bases. Trimming removed 0 bases from V and 9 bases from J; junction bases left unmatched: 6. The CDR3 contains 16 residues. CDR1 and CDR2 (germline): SGHRS, YFSETQ. The CDR3 bases are TGCGCCAGCAGCTTGGAGGGACTAGCGGGAATTGGTGAGCAGTTCTTC. Protein product: CASSLEGLAGIGEQFF.

This clonotype was observed at least ten times. The genes are TRBV7-9 and TRBJ1-1, with a weak D call TRBD1 (6 bases). Germline values: CDR1 SEHNR, CDR2 FQNEAQ (reference sequence). The length of the CDR3 is 13 residues. V was pared by 3 bases and J by 7 bases, with 12 bases between. The CDR3: CASSFRGSFEAFF. In DNA form, the CDR3 reads TGTGCCAGCAGCTTTAGGGGGTCCTTTGAAGCTTTCTTT. Looking up the rest from reference TRBV7-9 and TRBJ1-1 gives the full variable domain: DTGVSQNPRHKITKRGQNVTFRCDPISEHNRLYWYRQTLGQGPEFLTYFQNEAQLEKSRLLSDRFSAERPKGSFSTLEIQRTEQGDSAMYLCASSFRGSFEAFFGQGTRLTVV.

For this clonotype: A much larger clone sits a single nucleotide away, making a read error possible. The V gene is TRBV7-6, the J gene TRBJ2-1; 8 bases align to TRBD2. Losses at the gene ends were 1 base for V and 6 bases for J; bases not matched to a gene: 23. Germline V gives CDR1 SGHVS, CDR2 FNYEAQ. The CDR3 consists of 21 residues. The CDR3 nucleotides read TGTGCCAGCAGCTTAGACGAAGCCGGAGGGCGGGAGGCTTGGACAATCAATGAGCAGTTCTTC. Protein: CASSLDEAGGREAWTINEQFF.

This clonotype has at least ten counts. The chain combines TRBV4-1 with TRBJ2-5; 7 bases map to TRBD2. CDR3 length: 15 residues. From germline, CDR1 is MGHRA and CDR2 YSYEKL. V lost 3 bases, J lost 1 base, and 5 bases stayed unmatched. The chain's CDR3 is CASSHSAGVQETQYF. CDR3 bases: TGCGCCAGCAGCCACTCGGCGGGAGTCCAAGAGACCCAGTACTTC.

This clonotype was detected many times. V is TRBV5-1 and J is TRBJ2-7, with 8 positions matching TRBD1. The CDR3 is 14 residues long. From germline, CDR1 is SGHRS and CDR2 YFSETQ. V lost 4 bases, J lost 1 base, and 4 bases stayed unmatched. CDR3 region: CASSQQGASYEQYF. DNA for the CDR3: TGCGCCAGCAGCCAGCAGGGGGCTTCCTACGAGCAGTACTTC.

V and J are TRBV5-1 and TRBJ2-3; a possible D gene is TRBD2 (5 bases). CDR1 is SGHRS and CDR2 is YFSETQ in the germline V gene. Trimming removed 2 bases from V and 4 bases from J, with 14 bases in between. This CDR3 region has 15 residues. The CDR3 sequence is CASSFYRERPDTQYF. CDR3 nucleotides: TGCGCCAGCAGCTTTTATCGGGAAAGGCCAGATACGCAGTATTTT.

In this sample, this clonotype turned up a few times. The chain recombines TRBV19 with TRBJ2-3; D is ambiguous. The CDR3 has 12 amino acids. The germline CDR1 and CDR2 sequences are LNHDA and SQIVND (reference sequence). V was cut by 7 bases and J by 2 bases, with 7 bases left in between. CDR3 DNA sequence: TGTGCCAGTATTGGAACCACAGATACGCAGTATTTT. It yields the protein CASIGTTDTQYF.

This clonotype was observed a few times. The chain couples TRBV7-8 to TRBJ2-2; TRBD2 might be the D (6 bases). Per the germline V gene, CDR1 is SGHVS and CDR2 is FQNEAQ. V lost 3 bases and J 3 bases, leaving 11 bases between the germline ends. The CDR3 consists of 15 residues. The CDR3 sequence is CASSLAGSYTGELFF. For the CDR3, the DNA is TGTGCCAGCAGCTTGGCGGGGAGCTACACCGGGGAGCTGTTTTTT.

This clonotype is a singleton in its sample. This clone may be a read error of a much larger clone one base away. The chain recombines TRBV5-1 with TRBJ2-2, with D perhaps assigned TRBD1 or TRBD2 (6 bases each). The length of the CDR3 is 15 residues. CDR1 is SGHRS and CDR2 is YFSETQ in the germline V gene. CDR3 bases: TGCGCCAGCAGCTTTGACGGGGGCTACACCCGGGAGCTGTTTTTT. The encoded protein is CASSFDGGYTRELFF.

This clonotype has a count of ten or more. The chain recombines TRBV5-6 with TRBJ1-2, with a possible D match to TRBD1 (5 bases). The germline V and J ends were trimmed by 4 bases and 4 bases, with 20 bases remaining between them. Germline CDR1 and CDR2: SGHDT and YYEEEE. CDR3 length: 16 amino acids. In DNA, the CDR3 is TGTGCCAGCAGCCCCCTGGGGACCGATCCTGTCTATGGCTACACCTTC. This translates into CASSPLGTDPVYGYTF.

The chain is built from TRBV5-1 and TRBJ2-3, with D hard to call. The CDR3 spans 14 residues. Germline V gives CDR1 SGHRS, CDR2 YFSETQ. V was clipped by 4 bases and J by 1 base, with 10 bases between them. The CDR3 region is CASSLIQRTDTQYF. The CDR3 region has the DNA TGCGCCAGCAGCCTAATACAGCGCACAGATACGCAGTATTTT.

This clonotype was counted at least ten times. J is TRBJ1-5 and V is TRBV19, with a weak D call TRBD1 (5 bases). V gave up 8 bases and J gave up 2 bases, with 13 bases separating them. In germline, CDR1 is LNHDA, CDR2 SQIVND (reference sequence). CDR3 length: 14 residues. In nucleotides, the CDR3 is TGTGCCAGTGTGGGGCCACCTGGCAATCAGCCCCAGCATTTT. The encoded protein is CASVGPPGNQPQHF. The full variable domain, completed using reference TRBV19 and TRBJ1-5, is DGGITQSPKYLFRKEGQNVTLSCEQNLNHDAMYWYRQDPGQGLRLIYYSQIVNDFQKGDIAEGYSVSREKKESFPLTVTSAQKNPTAFYLCASVGPPGNQPQHFGDGTRLSIL.

This clonotype was detected a few times. J is TRBJ2-1 and V is TRBV11-2; D not resolved. V dropped 5 bases and J dropped 11 bases, with 10 bases sitting between them. From germline, CDR1 is SGHAT and CDR2 FQNNGV. The CDR3 consists of 11 residues. CDR3 nucleotide sequence: TGTGCCAGCAGCCCCGGTATTAAGCAGTTCTTC. This translates into CASSPGIKQFF.

This clonotype has at least ten counts. The chain recombines TRBV3-1 with TRBJ2-2; TRBD1 aligns across 10 bases. The CDR3 covers 14 residues. CDR1 is LGHDT and CDR2 is YNNKEL in the germline V gene (reference sequence). J lost 4 bases, V lost 9 bases, and 5 bases had no gene match. Here the CDR3 DNA reads TGTGCCAGTACCGGGACAGGGGTCACCGGGGAGCTGTTTTTT. Protein: CASTGTGVTGELFF.

This clonotype was detected many times. The chain recombines TRBV28 with TRBJ2-7; D is possibly TRBD1 (6 bases). This CDR3 is built from 13 residues. From germline, CDR1 is MDHEN and CDR2 SYDVKM. Deletions cut 6 bases from V and 2 bases from J, with 11 bases between. Here the CDR3 DNA reads TGTGCCAGCAGACTAGGGGGTACCTACGAGCAGTACTTC. It yields the protein CASRLGGTYEQYF.